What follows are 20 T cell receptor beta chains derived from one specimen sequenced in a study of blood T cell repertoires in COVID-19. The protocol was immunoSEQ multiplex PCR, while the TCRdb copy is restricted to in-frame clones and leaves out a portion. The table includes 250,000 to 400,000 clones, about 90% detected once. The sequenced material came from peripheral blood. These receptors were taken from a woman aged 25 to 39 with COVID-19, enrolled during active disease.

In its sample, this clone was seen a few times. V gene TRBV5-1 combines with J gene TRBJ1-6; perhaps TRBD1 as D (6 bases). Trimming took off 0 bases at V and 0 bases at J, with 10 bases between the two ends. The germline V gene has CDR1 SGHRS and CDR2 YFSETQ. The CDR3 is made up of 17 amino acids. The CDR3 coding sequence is TGCGCCAGCAGCTTGGACAGGGACCGCTCCTATAATTCACCCCTCCACTTT. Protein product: CASSLDRDRSYNSPLHF.

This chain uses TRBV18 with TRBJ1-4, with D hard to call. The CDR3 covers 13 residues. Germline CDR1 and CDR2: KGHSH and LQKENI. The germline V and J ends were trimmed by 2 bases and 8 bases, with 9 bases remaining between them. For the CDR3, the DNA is TGTGCCAGCTCACCAAGGAGGGCAGAAAAACTGTTTTTT. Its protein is CASSPRRAEKLFF.

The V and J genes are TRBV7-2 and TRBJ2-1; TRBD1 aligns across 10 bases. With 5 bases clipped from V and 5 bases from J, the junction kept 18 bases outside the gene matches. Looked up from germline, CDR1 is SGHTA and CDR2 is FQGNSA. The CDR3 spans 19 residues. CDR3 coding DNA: TGTGCCAGCAGCGCAGTACCCGCTGGGGGGACAGGGGCGAACAATGAGCAGTTCTTC. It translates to CASSAVPAGGTGANNEQFF.

CDR3 amino acids: CASSLRGTDSPLHF. DNA of the CDR3: TGTGCCAGCAGCCTGCGGGGCACTGATTCACCCCTCCACTTT. This chain links TRBV3-1 (or the pseudogene TRBV3-2) with TRBJ1-6, with D tentatively TRBD1 (5 bases). Germline-derived CDR1 and CDR2 are LGHDT and YNNKEL (reference sequence). CDR3 length: 14 amino acids. V was cut by 4 bases and J by 8 bases, with 12 bases left in between.

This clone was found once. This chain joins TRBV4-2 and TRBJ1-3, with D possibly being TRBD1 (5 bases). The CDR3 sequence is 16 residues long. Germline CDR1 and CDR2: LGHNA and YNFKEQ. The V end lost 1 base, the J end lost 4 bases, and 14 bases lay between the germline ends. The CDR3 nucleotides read TGTGCCAGCAGCCAAGCGGCCGGACAACTCGGAAACACCATATATTTT. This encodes CASSQAAGQLGNTIYF.

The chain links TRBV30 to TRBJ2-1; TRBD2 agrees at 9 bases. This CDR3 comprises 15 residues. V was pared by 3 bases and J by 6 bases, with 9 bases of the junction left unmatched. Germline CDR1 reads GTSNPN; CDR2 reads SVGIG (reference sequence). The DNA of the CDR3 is TGTGCCTGGAGCCATAGCGGGAGTTGGGGCAATGAGCAGTTCTTC. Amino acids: CAWSHSGSWGNEQFF.

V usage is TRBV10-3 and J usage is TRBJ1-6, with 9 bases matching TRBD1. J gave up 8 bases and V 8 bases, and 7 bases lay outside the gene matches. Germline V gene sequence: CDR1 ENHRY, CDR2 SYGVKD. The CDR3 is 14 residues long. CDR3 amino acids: CAIGGQGRDSPLHF. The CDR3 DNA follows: TGTGCCATCGGAGGACAGGGGAGGGATTCACCCCTCCACTTT.

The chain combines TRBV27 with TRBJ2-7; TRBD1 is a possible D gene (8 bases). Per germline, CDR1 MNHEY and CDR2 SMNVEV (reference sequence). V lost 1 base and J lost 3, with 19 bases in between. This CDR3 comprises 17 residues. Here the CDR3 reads CASSLWGGGTGLYEQYF. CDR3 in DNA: TGTGCCAGCAGTTTATGGGGAGGGGGGACAGGCCTCTACGAGCAGTACTTC.

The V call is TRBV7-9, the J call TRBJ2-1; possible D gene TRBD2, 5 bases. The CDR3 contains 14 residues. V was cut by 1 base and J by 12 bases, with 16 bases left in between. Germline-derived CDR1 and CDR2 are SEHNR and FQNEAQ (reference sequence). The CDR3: CASSLGVSGRGQFF. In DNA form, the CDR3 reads TGTGCCAGCAGCTTAGGAGTAAGTGGTCGGGGGCAGTTCTTC. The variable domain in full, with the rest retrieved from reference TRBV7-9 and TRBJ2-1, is DTGVSQNPRHKITKRGQNVTFRCDPISEHNRLYWYRQTLGQGPEFLTYFQNEAQLEKSRLLSDRFSAERPKGSFSTLEIQRTEQGDSAMYLCASSLGVSGRGQFFGPGTRLTVL.

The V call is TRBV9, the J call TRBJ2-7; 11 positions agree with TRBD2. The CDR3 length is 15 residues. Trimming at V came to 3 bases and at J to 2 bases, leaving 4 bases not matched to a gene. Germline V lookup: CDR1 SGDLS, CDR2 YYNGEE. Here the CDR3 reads CASSAGTSGPYEQYF. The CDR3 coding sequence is TGTGCCAGCAGCGCAGGGACTAGCGGACCCTACGAGCAGTACTTC.

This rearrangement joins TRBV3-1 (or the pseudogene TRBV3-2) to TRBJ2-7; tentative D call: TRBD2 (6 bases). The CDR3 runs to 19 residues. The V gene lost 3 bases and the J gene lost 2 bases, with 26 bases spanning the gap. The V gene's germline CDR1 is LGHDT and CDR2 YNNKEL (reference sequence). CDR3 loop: CASSHSTNRAGKIPYEQYF. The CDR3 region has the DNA TGTGCCAGCAGCCATAGTACTAATCGGGCGGGGAAAATTCCCTACGAGCAGTACTTC.

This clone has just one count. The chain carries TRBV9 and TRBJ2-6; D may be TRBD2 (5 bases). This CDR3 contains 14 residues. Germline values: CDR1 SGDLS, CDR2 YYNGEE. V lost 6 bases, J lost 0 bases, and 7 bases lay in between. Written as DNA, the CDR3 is TGTGCCAGCACCCGGGACTCTGGGGCCAACGTCCTGACTTTC. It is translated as CASTRDSGANVLTF.

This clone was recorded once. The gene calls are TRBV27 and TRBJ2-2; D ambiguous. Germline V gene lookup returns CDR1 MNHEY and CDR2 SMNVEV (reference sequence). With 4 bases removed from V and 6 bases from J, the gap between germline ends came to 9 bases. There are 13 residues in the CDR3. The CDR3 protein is CASSSLFPGELFF. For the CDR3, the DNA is TGTGCCAGCAGTTCTCTTTTTCCCGGGGAGCTGTTTTTT.

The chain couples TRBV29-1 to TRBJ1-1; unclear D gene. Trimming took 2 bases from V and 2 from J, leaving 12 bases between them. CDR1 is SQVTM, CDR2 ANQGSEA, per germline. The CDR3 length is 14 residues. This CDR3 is CSVESVTRNTEAFF. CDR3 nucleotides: TGCAGCGTTGAATCGGTTACTCGCAACACTGAAGCTTTCTTT. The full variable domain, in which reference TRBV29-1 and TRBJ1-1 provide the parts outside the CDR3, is SAVISQKPSRDICQRGTSLTIQCQVDSQVTMMFWYRQQPGQSLTLIATANQGSEATYESGFVIDKFPISRPNLTFSTLTVSNMSPEDSSIYLCSVESVTRNTEAFFGQGTRLTVV.

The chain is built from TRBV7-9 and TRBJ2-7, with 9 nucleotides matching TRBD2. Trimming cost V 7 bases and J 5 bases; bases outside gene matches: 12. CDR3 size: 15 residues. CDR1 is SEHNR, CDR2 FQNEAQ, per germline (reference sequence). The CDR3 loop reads CASTVMAGGPHEQYF. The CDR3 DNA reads TGTGCCAGCACCGTTATGGCGGGAGGGCCCCACGAGCAGTACTTC.

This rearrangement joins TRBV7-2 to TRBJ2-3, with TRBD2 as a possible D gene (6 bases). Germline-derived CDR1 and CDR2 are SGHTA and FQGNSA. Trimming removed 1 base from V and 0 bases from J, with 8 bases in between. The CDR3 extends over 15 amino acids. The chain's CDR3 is CASSLEGRSTDTQYF. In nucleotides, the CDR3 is TGTGCCAGCAGCTTAGAGGGGAGGAGCACAGATACGCAGTATTTT.

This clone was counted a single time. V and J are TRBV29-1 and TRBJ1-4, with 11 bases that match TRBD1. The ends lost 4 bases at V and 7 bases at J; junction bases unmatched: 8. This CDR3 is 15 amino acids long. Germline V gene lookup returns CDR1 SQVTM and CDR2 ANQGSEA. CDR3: CSVAPPGQGGEKLFF. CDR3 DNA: TGCAGCGTTGCTCCTCCGGGACAGGGGGGTGAAAAACTGTTTTTT.

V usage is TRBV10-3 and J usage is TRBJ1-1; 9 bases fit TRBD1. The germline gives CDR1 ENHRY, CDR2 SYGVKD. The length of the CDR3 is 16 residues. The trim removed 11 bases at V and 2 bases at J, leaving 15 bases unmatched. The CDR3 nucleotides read TGTGCCGCCCAAGCCGGGACAGGGCTTGATAACACTGAAGCTTTCTTT. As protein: CAAQAGTGLDNTEAFF.

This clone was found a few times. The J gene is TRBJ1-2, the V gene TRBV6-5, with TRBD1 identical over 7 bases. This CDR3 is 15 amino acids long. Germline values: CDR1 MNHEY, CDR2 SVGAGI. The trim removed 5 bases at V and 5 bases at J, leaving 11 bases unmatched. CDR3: CASSPSQGVGYGYTF. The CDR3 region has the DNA TGTGCCAGCAGTCCAAGTCAGGGGGTTGGGTATGGCTACACCTTC.

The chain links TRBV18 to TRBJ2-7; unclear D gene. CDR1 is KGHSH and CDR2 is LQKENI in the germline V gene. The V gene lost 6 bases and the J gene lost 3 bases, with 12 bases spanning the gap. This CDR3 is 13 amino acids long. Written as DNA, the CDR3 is TGTGCCAGCTCCACCCCAGGCTACTACGAGCAGTACTTC. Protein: CASSTPGYYEQYF. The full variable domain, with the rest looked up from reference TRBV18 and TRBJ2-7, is NAGVMQNPRHLVRRRGQEARLRCSPMKGHSHVYWYRQLPEEGLKFMVYLQKENIIDESGMPKERFSAEFPKEGPSILRIQQVVRGDSAAYFCASSTPGYYEQYFGPGTRLTVT.